Detailed here is one T cell receptor (beta chain). Its antigen is still unknown. This CDR3 spans 16 amino acids. Germline CDR1 reads SGHNT; CDR2 reads YYREEE (reference sequence). The data derive from a study of cytomegalovirus exposure and HLA in healthy donors. Study outcomes and limitations: Sequencing depth across donors, presence/absence analyses assumed, was roughly uniform. Only CMV serostatus was available as immune exposure information.

The PCR employed 60 Vbeta primers together with 13 Jbeta primers. Method: immunoSEQ multiplex PCR; TCRdb's copy keeps in-frame clones and lacks some. This sample carries about 120,000 clones, over 60% of them seen once, and the ten largest clones take roughly 8.6%. The rearrangement joins TRBV5-4 to TRBJ2-6; 9 bases align to TRBD2. The sequence was obtained from a woman between 35 and 50 years old in good health and CMV-seropositive. The sequenced sample was PBMCs. Here the CDR3 DNA reads TGTGCTATACGAGTAGCGGGGGACTCTGGGGCCAACGTCCTGACTTTC. Protein sequence: CAIRVAGDSGANVLTF.